This T cell receptor beta chain was sequenced for a study of metastatic and nonmetastatic thyroid tumors. Overall study context: Samples came from malignant and benign thyroid patients, and repertoires were compared across blood and tumor or nodule tissue.

The CDR3 runs to 16 residues. The V gene end was trimmed by 7 bases and the J gene end by 2 bases; junction bases not matched to a gene: 7. In germline, CDR1 is MDHEN, CDR2 SYDVKM. Patients were all untreated before their thyroid surgery. Study outcomes and limitations: Reported TCR beta diversity, measured in blood and tumor, was significantly higher for malignant thyroid tumors than for benign nodules.

As processed by the authors: Variation in CDR3 across clinicopathological groups served as the basis for constructing a distant-metastasis classifier in papillary thyroid cancer. TCRdb redid the clone calls on the PCR reads using MiXCR. In this record, the V and J calls reflect TCRdb's handling and not the investigators' own analysis. This sample has approximately 13,000 clones, with 24% found just once. This clone was observed a few times. Antigen specificity is unknown. V usage is TRBV28 and J usage is TRBJ2-1, with TRBD2 matching 11 bases. The TCR originated in a male donor with papillary thyroid cancer or a benign thyroid nodule (not recorded which). Some clones in this sample may be carry-over from other donors' samples. The sequenced material came from blood. CDR3 bases: TGTGCCAGCACCCAGACTAGCGGGGCCGCCTACAATGAGCAGTTCTTC. Translation: CASTQTSGAAYNEQFF.